This passage covers 28 T cell receptor beta chains from one sample sequenced in a study of OX40 agonist ivuxolimab in advanced cancers. Assay: immunoSEQ multiplex PCR; the TCRdb copy retains only in-frame clones and omits some. Of about 37,000 clones detected, about 85% appear once; the ten largest clones hold less than 40%. Specimen: CD4+ or CD8+ T cells sorted from blood, collected in a trial of the OX40 agonist ivuxolimab. These receptors all stem from an adult with an advanced solid tumor such as melanoma, head and neck, liver or kidney cancer.

The DNA for the CDR3 is TGTGCCTGGAGCCCAAGCGGGGATCAGCCCCAGCATTTT. Its translation: CAWSPSGDQPQHF. The rearrangement joins TRBV30 to TRBJ1-5; D is ambiguous. V lost 3 bases, J lost 5 bases, and 11 bases lay in between. This CDR3 comprises 13 residues. CDR1 is GTSNPN and CDR2 is SVGIG in the germline V gene (reference sequence).

The chain links TRBV7-9 to TRBJ2-3, with TRBD1 matching 8 bases. V lost 3 bases to trimming and J lost 5 bases; unmatched junction nucleotides: 7. The CDR3 is made up of 15 amino acids. In germline, CDR1 is SEHNR, CDR2 FQNEAQ (reference sequence). The CDR3, as DNA: TGTGCCAGCAGCTTTTGGACAGGGCTGGGAGATACGCAGTATTTT. Protein product: CASSFWTGLGDTQYF.

The chain has TRBV5-1 and TRBJ1-1; D gene uncertain. The germline V gene has CDR1 SGHRS and CDR2 YFSETQ. Deletions cut 4 bases from V and 1 base from J, with 11 bases between. The CDR3 is 14 amino acids. CDR3 in amino acids: CASSLLWANTEAFF. DNA for the CDR3: TGCGCCAGCAGCCTTCTGTGGGCGAACACTGAAGCTTTCTTT.

CDR3 nucleotide sequence: TGTGCCAGCAGCCCCGGCCCAGGGGGGAGGACTGAAGCTTTCTTT. This gives the protein CASSPGPGGRTEAFF. V usage is TRBV7-6 and J usage is TRBJ1-1; TRBD1 agrees at 7 bases. This CDR3 is 15 amino acids long. J lost 5 bases, V lost 5 bases, and 11 bases had no gene match. CDR1 is SGHVS and CDR2 is FNYEAQ in the germline V gene.

This clone was picked up one time. V and J are TRBV7-6 and TRBJ1-1, with 7 positions matching TRBD1. Trimming took 5 bases from V and 3 from J; bases not matched to a gene: 6. The CDR3 consists of 14 residues. Germline V gene data show CDR1 as SGHVS and CDR2 as FNYEAQ. The DNA of the CDR3 is TGTGCCAGCAGCCAGGGGGGTTGGGACACTGAAGCTTTCTTT. Translated: CASSQGGWDTEAFF.

In its sample, this clone was seen a few times. The chain recombines TRBV7-2 with TRBJ2-7; TRBD2 matches 8 bases. Germline V gene data show CDR1 as SGHTA and CDR2 as FQGNSA. Trimming at V came to 5 bases and at J to 2 bases, leaving 8 bases not matched to a gene. The CDR3 covers 15 residues. CDR3 DNA: TGTGCCAGCAGCCCTCGAGCGGGAGTTCCCTACGAGCAGTACTTC. Protein sequence: CASSPRAGVPYEQYF.

This chain links TRBV2 with TRBJ2-5; TRBD2 aligns across 14 bases. This CDR3 region has 17 residues. CDR1 SNHLY and CDR2 FYNNEI come from the germline V gene. Trimming removed 5 bases from V and 5 bases from J; junction bases left unmatched: 10. The CDR3 here is CASSIGGLAGGRETQYF. In DNA, the CDR3 is TGTGCCAGCAGTATTGGAGGACTAGCGGGAGGCCGCGAGACCCAGTACTTC.

The gene calls are TRBV6-5 and TRBJ1-1; D uncertain. The V gene lost 7 bases and the J gene lost 1 base, with 16 bases spanning the gap. Per germline, CDR1 MNHEY and CDR2 SVGAGI. This CDR3 comprises 15 residues. CDR3 region: CASNWTPHKNTEAFF. CDR3 coding DNA: TGTGCCAGCAATTGGACCCCACATAAGAACACTGAAGCTTTCTTT.

The genes are TRBV19 and TRBJ2-6, with 11 bases aligning to TRBD2. The CDR3 runs to 18 residues. Germline loops: CDR1 LNHDA, CDR2 SQIVND (reference sequence). Trimming cost V 3 bases and J 0 bases; bases outside gene matches: 4. Written as DNA, the CDR3 is TGTGCCAGTAGTATTTTAGCGGGGGGGCTCTCTGGGGCCAACGTCCTGACTTTC. Translated, it gives CASSILAGGLSGANVLTF.

The chain carries TRBV7-3 and TRBJ2-1; D remains ambiguous. Trimming took off 5 bases at V and 5 bases at J, with 16 bases between the two ends. Germline assignment: CDR1 SGHTA and CDR2 FQGTGA. This CDR3 is 15 amino acids long. CDR3 sequence: CASSRVGPKNNEQFF. CDR3 sequence (DNA): TGTGCCAGCAGCCGAGTCGGTCCGAAAAACAATGAGCAGTTCTTC.

The chain is built from TRBV5-4 and TRBJ2-1, with D perhaps assigned TRBD1 or TRBD2 (6 bases each). This CDR3 is 15 amino acids long. Germline V lookup: CDR1 SGHNT, CDR2 YYREEE (reference sequence). Trimming stripped 5 bases from V and 5 bases from J, with 17 bases between. The CDR3 loop is CASRGASGSNNEQFF. CDR3 in DNA: TGTGCCAGCAGGGGGGCAAGCGGGTCGAACAATGAGCAGTTCTTC.

The V gene is TRBV21-1, the J gene TRBJ1-6; the table's TRBD1 call for D was not verified on the DNA. TRBV21-1 is a pseudogene segment. There are 18 residues in the CDR3. The DNA of the CDR3 is TGTGCCAGCAGCCCTGAGCCGCGTCGGACAGGGGCCCTATCACCCCTCCACTTT. This codes for CASSPEPRRTGALSPLHF.

The chain is built from TRBV4-1 and TRBJ2-2; D call uncertain. V dropped 3 bases and J dropped 4 bases, with 15 bases sitting between them. The length of the CDR3 is 16 residues. Germline V gene data show CDR1 as MGHRA and CDR2 as YSYEKL. CDR3 sequence (DNA): TGCGCCAGCAGCCACGAAAAGGGATCACGCACCGGGGAGCTGTTTTTT. Amino acid sequence: CASSHEKGSRTGELFF.

J is TRBJ2-7 and V is TRBV28, with TRBD1 matching 9 bases. Germline V gives CDR1 MDHEN, CDR2 SYDVKM. The CDR3 extends over 15 amino acids. Unmatched junction bases numbered 6, after V lost 6 bases and J lost 0 bases. The CDR3 DNA follows: TGTGCCAGCAGGGGCCAGACAGGGGGCTCCTACGAGCAGTACTTC. Translation gives CASRGQTGGSYEQYF.

This sequence joins TRBV2 and TRBJ2-3, with 7 bases identical to TRBD1. Germline V gene sequence: CDR1 SNHLY, CDR2 FYNNEI. Germline trimming cut 1 base from V and 2 bases from J; bases unmatched to any gene: 12. The CDR3 length is 18 residues. The CDR3 protein is CASSEVGYRDRYTDTQYF. DNA for the CDR3: TGTGCCAGCAGTGAAGTGGGGTACCGGGACAGATACACAGATACGCAGTATTTT.

To note about this clone: Additional DNA sequences in this sample encode the identical CDR3. The chain is built from TRBV2 and TRBJ2-7; 7 bases line up with TRBD1. CDR1 and CDR2 (germline): SNHLY, FYNNEI. Trimming at V came to 6 bases and at J to 5 bases, leaving 1 base not matched to a gene. The CDR3 length is 11 residues. The CDR3 bases are TGTGCCAGCAGAGGGGGCGACGAGCAGTACTTC. Translated, it gives CASRGGDEQYF.

This clone was detected a few times. This rearrangement joins TRBV29-1 to TRBJ2-3, with TRBD1 identical over 7 bases. This CDR3 has 13 amino acids. V shed 6 bases, J shed 5 bases, and the junction held 8 bases outside the gene matches. CDR1 and CDR2 from the germline V gene are SQVTM and ANQGSEA. Here the CDR3 reads CSVRRQGRDTQYF. The CDR3 bases are TGCAGCGTGCGACGACAGGGCAGAGATACGCAGTATTTT.

The chain employs TRBV28 and TRBJ1-2; 7 bases map to TRBD1. Germline CDR1 reads MDHEN; CDR2 reads SYDVKM. This CDR3 has 16 amino acids. V was clipped by 5 bases and J by 1 base; unmatched bases: 10. The CDR3 here is CASSRTGTAVNYGYTF. CDR3 sequence (DNA): TGTGCCAGCAGTCGTACCGGGACAGCTGTTAACTATGGCTACACCTTC.

V is TRBV29-1 and J is TRBJ2-1; 7 bases agree with TRBD2. CDR1 and CDR2 from the germline V gene are SQVTM and ANQGSEA. CDR3 length: 15 amino acids. V shed 0 bases and J 7 bases; nucleotides not matched to a gene: 9. CDR3 region: CSVEDRRESLNEQFF. The DNA of the CDR3 is TGCAGCGTTGAAGATAGGCGGGAGTCACTAAATGAGCAGTTCTTC.

The J gene is TRBJ2-1, the V gene TRBV5-4; possible D gene TRBD1, 6 bases. V shed 4 bases and J shed 4 bases, with 21 bases lying between them. The CDR3 extends over 17 amino acids. Germline-derived CDR1 and CDR2 are SGHNT and YYREEE (reference sequence). The CDR3 sequence: CASSPILGARTYNEQFF. The DNA of the CDR3 is TGTGCCAGCAGCCCCATCCTGGGGGCAAGAACATACAATGAGCAGTTCTTC.

The CDR3 DNA reads TGTGCCAGCTCTCTCGATAACACTGAAGCTTTCTTT. This gives the protein CASSLDNTEAFF. The chain joins TRBV18 to TRBJ1-1; no clear D. The V gene's germline CDR1 is KGHSH and CDR2 LQKENI. Trimming removed 6 bases from V and 2 bases from J, with 7 bases in between. This CDR3 has 12 residues.

The table lists this clone with a count of one. This rearrangement joins TRBV7-9 to TRBJ1-1; 8 bases match TRBD1. The germline V gene has CDR1 SEHNR and CDR2 FQNEAQ (reference sequence). The CDR3 sequence is 14 residues long. J lost 5 bases, V lost 5 bases, and 7 bases had no gene match. In DNA form, the CDR3 reads TGTGCCAGCAGCACAACAGGGGGAGGGACTGAAGCTTTCTTT. Protein product: CASSTTGGGTEAFF.

Concerning this clone: This sample also contains other DNA sequences that code for the same CDR3. The DNA of the CDR3 is TGTGCCAGCACCGATCCGGGACAGAGCACAGATACGCAGTATTTT. This gives the protein CASTDPGQSTDTQYF. V and J are TRBV27 and TRBJ2-3; TRBD1 matches at 7 bases. The germline CDR1 and CDR2 sequences are MNHEY and SMNVEV (reference sequence). The CDR3 covers 15 residues. With V trimmed by 7 bases and J by 0 bases, 7 bases remained unmatched.

J is TRBJ1-3 and V is TRBV19, with a weak D call TRBD1 (5 bases). Germline V gives CDR1 LNHDA, CDR2 SQIVND (reference sequence). V shed 3 bases and J shed 0 bases, with 6 bases lying between them. The CDR3 sequence is 14 residues long. CDR3 coding DNA: TGTGCCAGTAGTATGGGGCCCTCTGGAAACACCATATATTTT. This codes for CASSMGPSGNTIYF. The variable domain in full, completed from reference TRBV19 and TRBJ1-3, reads DGGITQSPKYLFRKEGQNVTLSCEQNLNHDAMYWYRQDPGQGLRLIYYSQIVNDFQKGDIAEGYSVSREKKESFPLTVTSAQKNPTAFYLCASSMGPSGNTIYFGEGSWLTVV.

This sequence joins TRBV4-1 and TRBJ1-3; weak D call: TRBD1 (6 bases). Trimming removed 5 bases at V and 4 bases at J, with 9 bases between. CDR3 length equals 13 residues. Per germline, CDR1 MGHRA and CDR2 YSYEKL. The CDR3 DNA follows: TGCGCCAGCAGCTTCCAGGGGGGAAACACCATATATTTT. Residues: CASSFQGGNTIYF.

The chain couples TRBV7-3 to TRBJ2-2, with TRBD1 identical over 7 bases. This CDR3 has 17 residues. The germline V gene has CDR1 SGHTA and CDR2 FQGTGA. V gave up 5 bases and J gave up 4 bases; unmatched junction bases: 13. The CDR3 nucleotides read TGTGCCAGCAGCCGAAATGGGCCAGGGGGATTCACCGGGGAGCTGTTTTTT. Amino acids: CASSRNGPGGFTGELFF. Filled out from reference TRBV7-3 and TRBJ2-2, the complete variable domain reads GAGVSQTPSNKVTEKGKYVELRCDPISGHTALYWYRQSLGQGPEFLIYFQGTGAADDSGLPNDRFFAVRPEGSVSTLKIQRTERGDSAVYLCASSRNGPGGFTGELFFGEGSRLTVL.

The V and J genes are TRBV7-8 and TRBJ2-5; tentative D call: TRBD2 (6 bases). Deletions cut 4 bases from V and 7 bases from J, with 10 bases between. CDR1 is SGHVS, CDR2 FQNEAQ, per germline. This CDR3 comprises 12 residues. As DNA, the CDR3 is TGTGCCAGCAGCTCACGGGGAGGGACCCAGTACTTC. Translated, it gives CASSSRGGTQYF.

This clone came up a few times. V and J are TRBV5-1 and TRBJ1-2; D is undetermined. Between the trimmed V and J ends, which lost 2 bases and 6 bases, there was a span of 8 bases. This CDR3 has 12 amino acids. The germline V gene encodes CDR1 SGHRS and CDR2 YFSETQ. CDR3 in amino acids: CASSLAEDGYTF. The CDR3 DNA reads as TGCGCCAGCAGCTTAGCGGAGGATGGCTACACCTTC.